This T cell receptor (beta chain) came from a study of yellow fever vaccine responses in identical twins. Study-wide findings and caveats: Reportedly, twins showed a vaccine T cell response that looked partly convergent and partly personalized.

TCRdb independently ran MiXCR on the RT-PCR reads; one entry per CDR3 protein. This sample carries 15,000 to 20,000 distinct CDR3 sequences, around 80% of them seen once, and the ten largest clones take 1.8%. About this clonotype: Its antigen is unknown.

Unmatched junction bases numbered 4, after V lost 4 bases and J lost 6 bases. The CDR3 contains 14 residues. From germline, CDR1 is SEHNR and CDR2 FQNEAQ (reference sequence). The source material was T cells from blood (PBMCs), unsorted or a sorted subset (not recorded which), sampled before or after yellow fever vaccination (not recorded which). The sequence came from a woman in her late teens or twenties who received the yellow fever vaccine. V and J are TRBV7-9 and TRBJ2-3; 10 nucleotides align to TRBD1. CDR3 region: CASSSGQGSDTQYF. CDR3 DNA sequence: TGTGCCAGCAGCTCGGGACAGGGGTCGGATACGCAGTATTTT.